Presented here are 21 T cell receptor beta chains from one specimen sequenced in a study of identifying expanded T cells in peripheral blood (dated by TCRdb to the late 2010s). Library preparation used the immunoSEQ multiplex PCR assay. TCRdb carries this immuneACCESS record with in-frame sequences only. Its versions omit some clonotypes, under half of them owing to an unresolved V gene in the studies checked, with the rest unexplained. Within this sample are fewer than 85,000 clones, with about nine tenths of them counted one time only. Together, the top ten hold about 3% of the sample. The sample was blood. The receptors here all came from a person between 18 and 75 years old in good health.

This clone has a handful of counts. The chain carries TRBV11-2 and TRBJ1-1; 7 bases match TRBD1. Germline V gene data show CDR1 as SGHAT and CDR2 as FQNNGV. Trimming at V came to 4 bases and at J to 4 bases, leaving 6 bases not matched to a gene. The CDR3 length is 14 residues. CDR3 amino acids: CASSYSGGITEAFF. CDR3 nucleotides: TGTGCCAGCAGCTACTCAGGGGGGATCACTGAAGCTTTCTTT.

This chain links TRBV18 with TRBJ2-7; 10 nucleotides match TRBD2. The CDR3 length is 17 residues. Germline CDR1 and CDR2: KGHSH and LQKENI. The V and J ends lost 3 bases and 9 bases, in that order; junction bases with no gene match: 17. As DNA, the CDR3 is TGTGCCAGCTCACCCCTCGGTGGGTTAGCGGGGGGAAAAGGGCAGTACTTC. Translated: CASSPLGGLAGGKGQYF.

This sequence joins TRBV29-1 and TRBJ1-1, with 7 positions matching TRBD1. J lost 0 bases, V lost 4 bases, and 5 bases had no gene match. The CDR3 has 14 amino acids. CDR1 SQVTM and CDR2 ANQGSEA come from the germline V gene. CDR3 protein: CSVGSGGVNTEAFF. The CDR3 bases are TGCAGCGTTGGGTCAGGGGGGGTGAACACTGAAGCTTTCTTT.

The chain uses TRBV7-9 and TRBJ2-7; D is ambiguous. Germline V gives CDR1 SEHNR, CDR2 FQNEAQ (reference sequence). V lost 1 base and J lost 0, with 4 bases in between. This CDR3 comprises 13 residues. CDR3 in amino acids: CASSLDVSYEQYF. The CDR3 nucleotides read TGTGCCAGCAGCTTAGACGTCTCCTACGAGCAGTACTTC.

This chain uses TRBV9 with TRBJ2-2; a weak D match, TRBD2 (6 bases). Germline V gene data show CDR1 as SGDLS and CDR2 as YYNGEE. V lost 7 bases, J lost 7 bases, and 11 bases lay in between. This CDR3 has 12 amino acids. Here the CDR3 reads CASGSEGGELFF. The DNA for the CDR3 is TGTGCCAGCGGGTCGGAGGGCGGGGAGCTGTTTTTT.

The genes are TRBV27 and TRBJ2-3; 8 bases align to TRBD2. This CDR3 contains 14 residues. V gave up 8 bases and J gave up 4 bases; unmatched junction bases: 8. From germline, CDR1 is MNHEY and CDR2 SMNVEV (reference sequence). The DNA of the CDR3 is TGTGCCAGCGCGGGGGGCGGGGGTTCAGATACGCAGTATTTT. Translation gives CASAGGGGSDTQYF.

This rearrangement joins TRBV9 to TRBJ2-7, with 8 nucleotides matching TRBD1. J was trimmed by 5 bases and V by 2 bases; bases with no gene match: 3. Germline V CDR1 and CDR2: SGDLS, YYNGEE. The CDR3 runs to 13 residues. The CDR3 loop reads CASSVDRADEQYF. CDR3 bases: TGTGCCAGCAGCGTGGACAGGGCGGACGAGCAGTACTTC.

This rearrangement joins TRBV27 to TRBJ2-3; 8 nucleotides line up with TRBD1. Germline V lookup: CDR1 MNHEY, CDR2 SMNVEV (reference sequence). V lost 5 bases and J lost 1; bases outside the gene matches: 11. The CDR3 spans 17 residues. CDR3 in DNA: TGTGCCAGCAGTCCGATTGGACAGGGAAGGGGCACAGATACGCAGTATTTT. It is translated as CASSPIGQGRGTDTQYF.

The V and J genes are TRBV6-5 and TRBJ2-3; TRBD2 matches at 8 bases. After removal of 4 bases from V and 15 bases from J, the junction contained 12 bases not matched to a gene. CDR3 length equals 13 residues. Germline V lookup: CDR1 MNHEY, CDR2 SVGAGI. The CDR3 reads CASSSRTSLKGYF. CDR3 nucleotide sequence: TGTGCCAGCAGTTCTCGGACTAGCCTCAAAGGCTATTTT.

The rearrangement uses TRBV2 and TRBJ2-7; no firm D call. CDR3 length: 15 amino acids. The V gene lost 3 bases and the J gene lost 4 bases, with 16 bases spanning the gap. Germline loops: CDR1 SNHLY, CDR2 FYNNEI. The DNA for the CDR3 is TGTGCCAGCAGTGATACGGCCAAAGGGCGATACGAGCAGTACTTC. This translates into CASSDTAKGRYEQYF. The full variable domain, with the rest looked up from reference TRBV2 and TRBJ2-7, is EPEVTQTPSHQVTQMGQEVILRCVPISNHLYFYWYRQILGQKVEFLVSFYNNEISEKSEIFDDQFSVERPDGSNFTLKIRSTKLEDSAMYFCASSDTAKGRYEQYFGPGTRLTVT.

V is TRBV7-2 and J is TRBJ2-1; a possible D gene is TRBD2 (5 bases). Looked up from germline, CDR1 is SGHTA and CDR2 is FQGNSA. The CDR3 totals 15 residues. V was trimmed by 0 bases and J by 8 bases, leaving 14 bases between them. In nucleotides, the CDR3 is TGTGCCAGCAGCTTAGCGCTAGCTATCCCAGATGAGCAGTTCTTC. The encoded protein is CASSLALAIPDEQFF.

This chain uses TRBV4-2 with TRBJ2-7, with 9 positions matching TRBD1. The ends lost 5 bases at V and 3 bases at J; junction bases unmatched: 11. CDR1 and CDR2 from the germline V gene are LGHNA and YNFKEQ. The CDR3 totals 16 residues. Here the CDR3 DNA reads TGTGCCAGCAGCTTGACCCTGACAGGGGGAGGCTACGAGCAGTACTTC. It yields the protein CASSLTLTGGGYEQYF.

A single count supports this clone. The chain uses TRBV6-5 and TRBJ1-2; 7 bases are a match to TRBD1. The CDR3 is made up of 14 amino acids. Germline CDR1 reads MNHEY; CDR2 reads SVGAGI. Trimming at V came to 6 bases and at J to 3 bases, leaving 7 bases not matched to a gene. CDR3 sequence (DNA): TGTGCCAGCAGGGCTTACGGACAGGACTATGGCTACACCTTC. This translates into CASRAYGQDYGYTF.

The chain is built from TRBV9 and TRBJ2-1, with D perhaps TRBD1 or TRBD2 (5 bases each). Trimming left V 0 bases short and J 9 bases short, with 19 bases between. Germline CDR1 and CDR2: SGDLS and YYNGEE. The CDR3 has 16 amino acids. CDR3 region: CASSVELSGDGGEQFF. In DNA form, the CDR3 reads TGTGCCAGCAGCGTAGAATTATCCGGGGATGGGGGTGAGCAGTTCTTC.

Of note for this clone: One end of the junction does not line up with germline, which may come from a read error. J is TRBJ2-2 and V is TRBV18; a weak D match, TRBD2 (6 bases). CDR3 length: 15 residues. Germline CDR1 reads KGHSH; CDR2 reads LQKENI. DNA for the CDR3: TGTGCCAGCTTACCAGGGACTTTGAACACCGGGGAGCTGTTTTTT. Translation gives CASLPGTLNTGELFF.

The rearrangement uses TRBV7-3 and TRBJ2-1; D is tentatively TRBD1 or TRBD2 (5 bases each). Trimming pared 3 bases from V and 5 bases from J, leaving 14 bases between. CDR1 and CDR2 from the germline V gene are SGHTA and FQGTGA. This CDR3 contains 15 residues. CDR3 amino acids: CASSLSGTQNNEQFF. CDR3 bases: TGTGCCAGCAGCTTGTCCGGGACCCAAAACAATGAGCAGTTCTTC.

This clone was seen only once. The CDR3 loop is CASSEASGPLYGYTF. The CDR3 DNA reads TGTGCCAGCAGTGAAGCCTCGGGCCCCCTCTATGGCTACACCTTC. The chain recombines TRBV2 with TRBJ1-2; D is unresolved. The CDR3 is 15 residues long. Germline values: CDR1 SNHLY, CDR2 FYNNEI. Trimming cost V 0 bases and J 4 bases, with 12 bases left between them.

CDR3 amino acids: CASSLGSTSGANVLTF. As DNA, the CDR3 is TGTGCCAGCAGCTTAGGAAGCACCTCTGGGGCCAACGTCCTGACTTTC. The rearrangement links TRBV7-2 to TRBJ2-6; D gene unclear. The V gene lost 1 base and the J gene lost 0 bases, with 7 bases spanning the gap. Germline lookup yields CDR1 SGHTA and CDR2 FQGNSA. This CDR3 spans 16 amino acids.

J is TRBJ1-4 and V is TRBV28, with D possibly being TRBD1 (5 bases). The length of the CDR3 is 18 residues. The V end lost 2 bases, the J end lost 0 bases, and 16 bases lay between the germline ends. CDR1 and CDR2 from the germline V gene are MDHEN and SYDVKM. The CDR3 nucleotides read TGTGCCAGCAGTTTAGTGTCAGCGGGGGGACCAACTAATGAAAAACTGTTTTTT. Residues: CASSLVSAGGPTNEKLFF.

The V gene is TRBV2, the J gene TRBJ2-3, with a possible D match to TRBD2 (6 bases). The CDR3 runs 13 residues. V gave up 7 bases and J gave up 0 bases, with 8 bases separating them. Per the germline V gene, CDR1 is SNHLY and CDR2 is FYNNEI. The CDR3 protein is CASTSESTDTQYF. The CDR3 region has the DNA TGTGCCAGCACTAGCGAAAGCACAGATACGCAGTATTTT. Combining the CDR3 with reference TRBV2 and TRBJ2-3 gives the whole variable domain EPEVTQTPSHQVTQMGQEVILRCVPISNHLYFYWYRQILGQKVEFLVSFYNNEISEKSEIFDDQFSVERPDGSNFTLKIRSTKLEDSAMYFCASTSESTDTQYFGPGTRLTVL.

J is TRBJ2-1 and V is TRBV18; 8 bases are a match to TRBD2. Trimming at V came to 4 bases and at J to 6 bases, leaving 14 bases not matched to a gene. Germline CDR1 reads KGHSH; CDR2 reads LQKENI. The CDR3 consists of 17 residues. CDR3 bases: TGTGCCAGCTCACTTTTGGGAGCGGGGGTGAATCGCAATGAGCAGTTCTTC. Protein sequence: CASSLLGAGVNRNEQFF. Full variable domain (missing parts from reference TRBV18 and TRBJ2-1): NAGVMQNPRHLVRRRGQEARLRCSPMKGHSHVYWYRQLPEEGLKFMVYLQKENIIDESGMPKERFSAEFPKEGPSILRIQQVVRGDSAAYFCASSLLGAGVNRNEQFFGPGTRLTVL.